Listed below are T cell receptor beta chains from one sample, sequenced in a study of control samples from healthy donors and cancer patients. Profiled with immunoSEQ multiplex PCR; TCRdb holds only in-frame clones, not every one. This sample yields 100,000 to 150,000 clones, of which approximately 92% are seen a single time; 0.58% belongs to the top ten. The sequencing sample was made of PBMCs. The receptor source for this set is an elderly man with head and neck cancer. Both conserved end residues are part of each CDR3. The D gene is left open where the match is weak. Size is stated for part of the rows, as once, few or many counts, or as a class when the clone is expanded.

clone size | J gene | D gene | V gene | CDR3 protein | CDR3 DNA
. | TRBJ1-6 | . | TRBV18 | CASSPGQHDSPLHF | TGTGCCAGCTCACCAGGGCAGCACGATTCACCCCTCCACTTT
once | TRBJ2-3 | . | TRBV7-8 | CASSRSGLTDTQYF | TGTGCCAGCAGCCGGAGCGGACTCACAGATACGCAGTATTTT
. | TRBJ2-1 | . | TRBV2 | CASSGGASYNEQFF | TGTGCCAGCAGTGGAGGGGCATCGTACAATGAGCAGTTCTTC
. | TRBJ2-5 | . | TRBV30 | CAWSGGRREETQYF | TGTGCCTGGAGTGGGGGGCGGCGGGAAGAGACCCAGTACTTC
. | TRBJ1-1 | . | TRBV7-9 | CAISKVGRDTEAFF | TGTGCCATATCGAAAGTAGGTAGGGACACTGAAGCTTTCTTT
. | TRBJ2-5 | . | TRBV11-3 | CASSLAGETQYF | TGTGCCAGCAGCTTGGCAGGAGAGACCCAGTACTTC
. | TRBJ1-3 | . | TRBV19 | CASRSGNTIYF | TGTGCCAGTCGTTCTGGAAACACCATATATTTT
few | TRBJ2-7 | . | TRBV24-1 | CATSVGRGFLCEQYF | TGTGCCACCAGTGTTGGTCGGGGGTTCCTATGCGAGCAGTACTTC
. | TRBJ2-2 | . | TRBV7-2 | CASSSDANTGELFF | TGTGCCAGCAGCTCGGACGCGAACACCGGGGAGCTGTTTTTT
. | TRBJ1-2 | . | TRBV12-3/TRBV12-4 | CASSLFRGNGYTF | TGTGCCAGCAGTTTGTTCAGGGGTAATGGCTACACCTTC
. | TRBJ2-2 | . | TRBV5-1 | CASTVEFLNTGELFF | TGCGCCAGCACTGTCGAGTTCTTGAACACCGGGGAGCTGTTTTTT
. | TRBJ2-2 | . | TRBV30 | CAWNRDNTGELFF | TGTGCCTGGAACAGGGACAACACCGGGGAGCTGTTTTTT
. | TRBJ2-1 | TRBD2 | TRBV9 | CASSVEVAGIDNEQFF | TGTGCCAGCAGCGTAGAAGTAGCGGGAATCGACAATGAGCAGTTCTTC
. | TRBJ2-1 | . | TRBV15 | CATSRVKASYNEQFF | TGTGCCACCAGCAGAGTGAAGGCCTCCTACAATGAGCAGTTCTTC
. | TRBJ1-1 | . | TRBV2 | CASTAYNTEAFF | TGTGCCAGCACCGCTTACAACACTGAAGCTTTCTTT
once | TRBJ1-1 | . | TRBV7-9 | CASSFGSNTEAFF | TGTGCCAGCAGCTTTGGCAGTAACACTGAAGCTTTCTTT
. | TRBJ2-1 | TRBD2 | TRBV15 | CATSRMDSGANEQFF | TGTGCCACCAGCAGGATGGATAGCGGGGCGAATGAGCAGTTCTTC
. | TRBJ2-3 | TRBD2 | TRBV5-1 | CASSGPGTSGADTQYF | TGCGCCAGCAGCGGGCCCGGGACTAGCGGCGCAGATACGCAGTATTTT
. | TRBJ2-2 | TRBD2 | TRBV10-3 | CAISDSPGLVSGELFF | TGTGCCATCAGTGACAGCCCCGGACTAGTCTCCGGGGAGCTGTTTTTT
. | TRBJ1-4 | . | TRBV19 | CASSIGVGRPQEKLFF | TGTGCCAGTAGTATAGGAGTCGGCAGGCCGCAGGAAAAACTGTTTTTT
once | TRBJ2-3 | TRBD2 | TRBV3-1/TRBV3-2 | CASSQGLAMNTQYF | TGTGCCAGCAGCCAGGGACTAGCGATGAATACGCAGTATTTT
. | TRBJ2-5 | TRBD1 | TRBV6-6 | CASRWDRPGTQYF | TGTGCCAGCAGGTGGGACAGGCCCGGGACCCAGTACTTC
. | TRBJ2-2 | . | TRBV5-1 | CASSLAAVTGPGELFF | TGCGCCAGCAGCTTGGCCGCAGTCACGGGCCCCGGGGAGCTGTTTTTT
. | TRBJ2-5 | . | TRBV5-4 | CASSPLRDGQETQYF | TGTGCCAGCAGCCCTCTGAGGGACGGACAAGAGACCCAGTACTTC
. | TRBJ2-1 | . | TRBV3-1/TRBV3-2 | CASRLPQGWHNEQFF | TGTGCCAGCAGGCTTCCCCAAGGTTGGCACAATGAGCAGTTCTTC
once | TRBJ1-1 | . | TRBV6-5 | CATYTGIETFF | TGTGCCACCTATACTGGGATCGAAACTTTCTTT
. | TRBJ2-1 | . | TRBV3-1/TRBV3-2 | CASSRVRVSSYNEQFF | TGTGCCAGCAGCCGGGTGAGGGTGAGCTCCTACAATGAGCAGTTCTTC
. | TRBJ1-4 | . | TRBV20-1 | CSASQPGRGSEKLFF | TGCAGTGCTAGTCAACCGGGACGGGGAAGTGAAAAACTGTTTTTT
. | TRBJ1-3 | . | TRBV25-1 | CASSEYKGIGNTIYF | TGTGCCAGCAGTGAATATAAGGGGATCGGAAACACCATATATTTT
. | TRBJ2-7 | . | TRBV5-6 | CASSLGSSYEQYF | TGTGCCAGCAGCTTGGGGTCCTCCTACGAGCAGTACTTC
few | TRBJ1-1 | . | TRBV5-1 | CASSPQTGRNTEAFF | TGCGCCAGCAGCCCTCAAACAGGGAGGAACACTGAAGCTTTCTTT
. | TRBJ2-7 | . | TRBV9 | CASSGTRGAEQYF | TGTGCCAGCAGTGGTACCCGGGGGGCCGAGCAGTACTTC
. | TRBJ2-1 | TRBD2 | TRBV25-1 | CASSDYLAGGGNEQFF | TGTGCCAGCAGTGATTACCTAGCGGGGGGGGGCAATGAGCAGTTCTTC
. | TRBJ2-1 | TRBD1 | TRBV7-9 | CASSARDRARNEQFF | TGTGCCAGCAGCGCCCGGGACAGGGCGCGCAATGAGCAGTTCTTC
. | TRBJ1-2 | . | TRBV27 | CASSFDRGAHNGYGYTF | TGTGCCAGCAGTTTTGACCGCGGGGCACACAACGGCTATGGCTACACCTTC
. | TRBJ1-5 | . | TRBV7-8 | CASSPGHVGWGMNQPQHF | TGTGCCAGCAGCCCTGGTCACGTGGGATGGGGAATGAATCAGCCCCAGCATTTT
. | TRBJ2-7 | . | TRBV4-2 | CASSRLPGDSYEQYF | TGTGCCAGCAGCCGTCTCCCGGGGGATTCCTACGAGCAGTACTTC
once | TRBJ2-1 | . | TRBV13 | CASSLRPGYEQFF | TGTGCCAGCAGCTTAAGGCCAGGGTATGAGCAGTTCTTC
many | TRBJ1-1 | . | TRBV12-5 | CASGTPGEGEAFF | TGTGCTAGTGGTACCCCAGGGGAGGGTGAAGCTTTCTTT
. | TRBJ2-7 | TRBD1 | TRBV6-5 | CASSYSGQPYEQYF | TGTGCCAGCAGTTACTCGGGACAGCCCTACGAGCAGTACTTC
. | TRBJ1-2 | . | TRBV4-3 | CASSHGGQGGYTF | TGCGCCAGCAGCCACGGGGGACAAGGGGGCTACACCTTC
once | TRBJ1-6 | . | TRBV5-1 | CASSLIWGEGSPLHF | TGCGCCAGCAGCTTGATCTGGGGAGAAGGTTCACCCCTCCACTTT